The 7 T cell receptor beta chains reported below all come from one sample, sequenced in a study of blood T cell repertoires in COVID-19. Assay: immunoSEQ multiplex PCR; the TCRdb copy retains only in-frame clones and omits some. The sample lists over 50,000 clones, roughly nine tenths seen once, with 5.5% to 7.5% in the top ten. Sequences were obtained from peripheral blood. The receptors originated from a woman aged 55-75 years with active or convalescent COVID-19.

This clone occurred once. The V call is TRBV3-1 (or the pseudogene TRBV3-2), the J call TRBJ2-3; tentative D call: TRBD2 (6 bases). The germline V and J ends were trimmed by 4 bases and 0 bases, with 14 bases remaining between them. The germline V gene has CDR1 LGHDT and CDR2 YNNKEL (reference sequence). The CDR3 sequence is 16 residues long. CDR3 nucleotide sequence: TGTGCCAGCAGCCGGACCCTCGGAGGGAGCACAGATACGCAGTATTTT. Protein: CASSRTLGGSTDTQYF.

This clone was detected only once. The chain joins TRBV28 to TRBJ1-3, with D perhaps matching TRBD1 (5 bases). This CDR3 is built from 14 residues. Per germline, CDR1 MDHEN and CDR2 SYDVKM. Trimming stripped 6 bases from V and 1 base from J, with 10 bases between. This chain's CDR3 is CASSTQGSGNTIYF. The CDR3 DNA sequence: TGTGCCAGCAGCACGCAGGGATCTGGAAACACCATATATTTT.

The J gene is TRBJ1-3, the V gene TRBV19; D gene ambiguous. Per germline, CDR1 LNHDA and CDR2 SQIVND (reference sequence). This CDR3 has 13 residues. V was clipped by 7 bases and J by 4 bases, with 11 bases between them. This CDR3 reads CASKEESGNTIYF. CDR3 DNA: TGTGCCAGTAAAGAGGAATCGGGAAACACCATATATTTT.

This chain joins TRBV27 and TRBJ1-1; D not certain. Trimming cost V 5 bases and J 0 bases, with 13 bases left between them. This CDR3 is built from 15 residues. CDR1 and CDR2 (germline): MNHEY, SMNVEV (reference sequence). The CDR3 DNA is TGTGCCAGCAGTGCGCACGGGTCTCTGAACACTGAAGCTTTCTTT. This sequence encodes CASSAHGSLNTEAFF.

The chain joins TRBV28 to TRBJ2-7; D uncertain. V lost 2 bases to trimming and J lost 2 bases, with 7 bases between them. CDR1 MDHEN and CDR2 SYDVKM come from the germline V gene. This CDR3 has 13 residues. CDR3 loop: CASSLVGPYEQYF. CDR3 nucleotide sequence: TGTGCCAGCAGTTTAGTGGGCCCCTACGAGCAGTACTTC. The whole variable domain, remainder taken from reference TRBV28 and TRBJ2-7, is DVKVTQSSRYLVKRTGEKVFLECVQDMDHENMFWYRQDPGLGLRLIYFSYDVKMKEKGDIPEGYSVSREKKERFSLILESASTNQTSMYLCASSLVGPYEQYFGPGTRLTVT.

The CDR3 protein is CASMTGSLNQPQHF. CDR3 bases: TGTGCCAGCATGACAGGTTCGCTCAATCAGCCCCAGCATTTT. The chain is built from TRBV28 and TRBJ1-5, with a tentative D call TRBD1 (6 bases). This CDR3 is built from 14 residues. With 7 bases removed from V and 3 bases from J, the gap between germline ends came to 13 bases. CDR1 is MDHEN and CDR2 is SYDVKM in the germline V gene.

The chain combines TRBV28 with TRBJ2-2, with 12 bases identical to TRBD1. V was clipped by 6 bases and J by 7 bases; unmatched bases: 12. Germline assignment: CDR1 MDHEN and CDR2 SYDVKM. The CDR3 runs to 17 residues. The CDR3 loop reads CASSPGQGARFGGELFF. CDR3 sequence (DNA): TGTGCCAGCAGCCCGGGACAGGGGGCGAGATTTGGCGGGGAGCTGTTTTTT. The full variable domain, with the rest looked up from reference TRBV28 and TRBJ2-2, is DVKVTQSSRYLVKRTGEKVFLECVQDMDHENMFWYRQDPGLGLRLIYFSYDVKMKEKGDIPEGYSVSREKKERFSLILESASTNQTSMYLCASSPGQGARFGGELFFGEGSRLTVL.